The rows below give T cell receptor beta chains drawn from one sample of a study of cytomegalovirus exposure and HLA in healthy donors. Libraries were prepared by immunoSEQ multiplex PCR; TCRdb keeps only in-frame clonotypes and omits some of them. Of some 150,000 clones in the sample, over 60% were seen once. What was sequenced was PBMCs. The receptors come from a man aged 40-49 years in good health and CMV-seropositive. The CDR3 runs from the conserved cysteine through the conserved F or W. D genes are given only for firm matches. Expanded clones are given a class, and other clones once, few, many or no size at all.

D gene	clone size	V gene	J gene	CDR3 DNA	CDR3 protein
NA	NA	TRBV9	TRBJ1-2	TGTGCCAGCAGCGAAGGGGGGGCGCTCGACTATGGCTACACCTTC	CASSEGGALDYGYTF
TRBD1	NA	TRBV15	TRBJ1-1	TGTGCCACAAATCGGGACAGCTCGAACACTGAAGCTTTCTTT	CATNRDSSNTEAFF
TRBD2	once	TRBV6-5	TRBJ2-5	TGTGCCAGCAGTTGGGGGGGATCCCCCCAAGAGACCCAGTACTTC	CASSWGGSPQETQYF
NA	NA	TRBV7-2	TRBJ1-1	TGTGCCAGCAGCTTACAGGGAGGGGACACTGAAGCTTTCTTT	CASSLQGGDTEAFF
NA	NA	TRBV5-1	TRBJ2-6	TGCGCCAGCAGCTTGGCTGCGGGGAGCTCTGGGGCCAACGTCCTGACTTTC	CASSLAAGSSGANVLTF
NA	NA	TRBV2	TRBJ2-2	TGTGCCAGCCTTTGGAGGGTCGGGGAGCTGTTTTTT	CASLWRVGELFF
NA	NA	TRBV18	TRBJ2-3	TGTGCCAGCTCACCGGCTGGGCAGACAGATACGCAGTATTTT	CASSPAGQTDTQYF
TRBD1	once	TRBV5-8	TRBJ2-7	TGTGCCAGCAGCTTGTCCGGACAGGGGATGGAAGGAGAGCAGTACTTC	CASSLSGQGMEGEQYF
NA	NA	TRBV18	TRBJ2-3	TGTGCCAGCTCACCTTCGCAGGAAGATACGCAGTATTTT	CASSPSQEDTQYF
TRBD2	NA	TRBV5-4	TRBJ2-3	TGTGCCAGCAGCCCGGGACTAGCGGCTAGCACAGATACGCAGTATTTT	CASSPGLAASTDTQYF
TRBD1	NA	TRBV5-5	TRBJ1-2	TGTGCCAGCAGCTTGCGCGGGGGGACAGGGGATGGCTACACCTTC	CASSLRGGTGDGYTF
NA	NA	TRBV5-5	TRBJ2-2	TGTGCCAGCAGCTTGAGTGTGTATAGCCCCGGGGAGCTGTTTTTT	CASSLSVYSPGELFF
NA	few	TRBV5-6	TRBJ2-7	TGTGCCAGCGCCCATCGGGGGTTCGCCTACTACGAGCAGTACTTC	CASAHRGFAYYEQYF
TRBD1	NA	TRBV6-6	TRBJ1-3	TGTGCCAGCCTCCGTACAGGGGACGGAAACACCATATATTTT	CASLRTGDGNTIYF
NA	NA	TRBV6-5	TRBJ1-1	TGTGCCAGCAGCAATTACAGGGTCACTGAAGCTTTCTTT	CASSNYRVTEAFF
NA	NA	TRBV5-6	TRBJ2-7	TGTGCCAGCAGCTTGTTCGGGAGTTTCTACGAGCAGTACTTC	CASSLFGSFYEQYF
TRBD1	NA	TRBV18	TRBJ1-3	TGTGCCAGCTCACCGGTCGACAGGGGACTTGGAAACACCATATATTTT	CASSPVDRGLGNTIYF
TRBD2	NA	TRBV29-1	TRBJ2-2	TGCAGCGTGGCGGGCTATGGCAATCTAGCGGGAGAAGTCGGGGAGCTGTTTTTT	CSVAGYGNLAGEVGELFF
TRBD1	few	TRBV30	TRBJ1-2	TGTGCCTGGGGACAGGGGGGCTCCTATGGCTACCCCTTC	CAWGQGGSYGYPF
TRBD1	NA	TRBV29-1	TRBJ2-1	TGCAGCGTAGGGACAGGGGGTGTAAATGAGCAGTTCTTC	CSVGTGGVNEQFF